Here is one T cell receptor beta chain with its context. Its specificity is unknown. This sample is part of a study of T cell repertoires in cytomegalovirus infection. Turning to the study itself: HLA-B-restricted CMV epitopes that are well studied, plus recently identified HLA-C-restricted ones, were used by the study. Based on public TCR beta signatures, there were indications of CMV infection and of a matching HLA type.

The germline V and J ends were trimmed by 4 bases and 1 base, with 13 bases remaining between them. The CDR3 consists of 15 residues. Germline lookup yields CDR1 MNHEY and CDR2 SVGEGT. TCRdb re-derived calls from the reads in MiXCR, one entry per CDR3 protein. The sample carries around 47,000 distinct CDR3 sequences, roughly a fifth recorded once. The sequence was collected from a human donor in good health (CMV status not recorded). Some clones in this sample may be carry-over from other donors' samples. This specimen consisted of CD8+ T cells from cultured PBMCs, obtained from culture after CMV antigen stimulation. V is TRBV6-2 or TRBV6-3 and J is TRBJ1-1, with D perhaps matching TRBD1 (5 bases). For the CDR3, the DNA is TGTGCCAGCAGTTCCTTCGGGACCGGGAACACTGAAGCTTTCTTT. Protein product: CASSSFGTGNTEAFF.